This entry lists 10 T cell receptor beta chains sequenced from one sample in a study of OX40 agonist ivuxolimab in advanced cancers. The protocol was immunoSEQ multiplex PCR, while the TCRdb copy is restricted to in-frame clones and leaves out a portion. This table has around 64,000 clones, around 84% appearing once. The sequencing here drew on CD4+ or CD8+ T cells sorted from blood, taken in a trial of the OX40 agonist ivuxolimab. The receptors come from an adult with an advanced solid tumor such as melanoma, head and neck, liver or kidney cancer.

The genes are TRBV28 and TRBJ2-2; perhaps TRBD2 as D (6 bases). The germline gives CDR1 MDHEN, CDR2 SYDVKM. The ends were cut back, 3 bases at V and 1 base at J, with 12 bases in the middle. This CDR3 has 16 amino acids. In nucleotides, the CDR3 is TGTGCCAGCAGTTTTCGGGGACTGGTGAACACCGGGGAGCTGTTTTTT. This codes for CASSFRGLVNTGELFF. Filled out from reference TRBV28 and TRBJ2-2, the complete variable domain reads DVKVTQSSRYLVKRTGEKVFLECVQDMDHENMFWYRQDPGLGLRLIYFSYDVKMKEKGDIPEGYSVSREKKERFSLILESASTNQTSMYLCASSFRGLVNTGELFFGEGSRLTVL.

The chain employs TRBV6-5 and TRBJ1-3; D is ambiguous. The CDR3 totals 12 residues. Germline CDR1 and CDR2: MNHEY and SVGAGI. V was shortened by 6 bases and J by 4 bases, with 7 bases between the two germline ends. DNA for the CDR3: TGTGCCAGCAGCACGTCCGGAAACACCATATATTTT. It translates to CASSTSGNTIYF.

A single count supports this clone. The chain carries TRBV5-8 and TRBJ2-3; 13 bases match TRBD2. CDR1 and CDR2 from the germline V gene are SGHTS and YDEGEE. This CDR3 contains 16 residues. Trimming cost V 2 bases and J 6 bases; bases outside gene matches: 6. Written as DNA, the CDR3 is TGTGCCAGCAGCTTCGGACTAGCGGGAGACATGGATACGCAGTATTTT. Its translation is CASSFGLAGDMDTQYF.

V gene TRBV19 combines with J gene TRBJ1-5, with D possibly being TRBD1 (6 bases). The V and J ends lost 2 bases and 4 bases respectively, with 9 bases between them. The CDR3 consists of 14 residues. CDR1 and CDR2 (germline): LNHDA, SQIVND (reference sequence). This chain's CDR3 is CASSISGENQPQHF. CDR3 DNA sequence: TGTGCCAGTAGTATATCAGGGGAGAATCAGCCCCAGCATTTT. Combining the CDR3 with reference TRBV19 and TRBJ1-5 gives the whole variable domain DGGITQSPKYLFRKEGQNVTLSCEQNLNHDAMYWYRQDPGQGLRLIYYSQIVNDFQKGDIAEGYSVSREKKESFPLTVTSAQKNPTAFYLCASSISGENQPQHFGDGTRLSIL.

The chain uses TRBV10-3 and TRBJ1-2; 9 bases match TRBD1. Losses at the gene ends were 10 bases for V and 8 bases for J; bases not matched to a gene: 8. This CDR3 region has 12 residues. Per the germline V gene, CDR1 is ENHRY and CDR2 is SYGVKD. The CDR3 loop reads CATQQGAGGYTF. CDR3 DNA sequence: TGTGCCACCCAACAGGGGGCGGGAGGCTACACCTTC.

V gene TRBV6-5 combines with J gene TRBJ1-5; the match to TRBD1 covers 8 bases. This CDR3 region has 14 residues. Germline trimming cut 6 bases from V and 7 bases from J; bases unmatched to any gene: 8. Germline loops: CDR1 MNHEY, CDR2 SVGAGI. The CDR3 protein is CASRSGQGSQPQHF. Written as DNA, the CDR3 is TGTGCCAGCAGATCCGGACAGGGAAGCCAGCCCCAGCATTTT.

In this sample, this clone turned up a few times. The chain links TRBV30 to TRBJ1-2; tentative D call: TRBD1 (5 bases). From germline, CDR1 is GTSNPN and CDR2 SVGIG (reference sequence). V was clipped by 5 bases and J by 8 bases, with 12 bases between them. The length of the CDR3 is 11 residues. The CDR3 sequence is CAWFRGGGYTF. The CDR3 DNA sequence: TGTGCCTGGTTTCGGGGGGGAGGCTACACCTTC.

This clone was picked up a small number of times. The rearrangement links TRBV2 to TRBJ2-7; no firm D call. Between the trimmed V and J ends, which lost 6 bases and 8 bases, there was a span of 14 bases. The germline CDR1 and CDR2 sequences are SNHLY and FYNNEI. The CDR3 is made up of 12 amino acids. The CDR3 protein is CASRGSDRKQYF. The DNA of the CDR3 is TGTGCCAGCAGGGGCTCGGACCGCAAGCAGTACTTC.

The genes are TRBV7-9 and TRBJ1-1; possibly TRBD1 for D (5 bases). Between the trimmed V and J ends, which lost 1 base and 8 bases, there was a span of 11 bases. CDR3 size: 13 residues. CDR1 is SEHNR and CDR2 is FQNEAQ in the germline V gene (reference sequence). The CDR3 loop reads CASSLEEGSEAFF. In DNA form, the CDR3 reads TGTGCCAGCAGCTTAGAGGAGGGGTCGGAAGCTTTCTTT.

The CDR3 sequence is CAWSVGQSNQPQHF. DNA of the CDR3: TGTGCCTGGAGTGTCGGACAGAGCAATCAGCCCCAGCATTTT. This chain uses TRBV30 with TRBJ1-5; tentatively, D is TRBD1 (6 bases). Trimming left V 0 bases short and J 1 base short, with 7 bases between. The CDR3 is 14 amino acids. Germline CDR1 and CDR2: GTSNPN and SVGIG (reference sequence).